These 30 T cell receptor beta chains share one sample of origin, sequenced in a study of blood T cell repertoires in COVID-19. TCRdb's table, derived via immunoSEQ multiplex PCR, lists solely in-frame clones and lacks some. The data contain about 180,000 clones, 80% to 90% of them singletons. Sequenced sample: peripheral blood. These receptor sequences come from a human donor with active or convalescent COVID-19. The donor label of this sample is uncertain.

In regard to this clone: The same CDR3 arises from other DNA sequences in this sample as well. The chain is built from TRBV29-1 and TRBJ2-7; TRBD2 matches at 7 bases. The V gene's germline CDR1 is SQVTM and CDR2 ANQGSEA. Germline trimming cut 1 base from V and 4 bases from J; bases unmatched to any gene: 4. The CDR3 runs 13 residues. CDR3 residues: CSVEAGGSYEQYF. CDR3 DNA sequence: TGCAGCGTTGAAGCGGGGGGATCATACGAGCAGTACTTC.

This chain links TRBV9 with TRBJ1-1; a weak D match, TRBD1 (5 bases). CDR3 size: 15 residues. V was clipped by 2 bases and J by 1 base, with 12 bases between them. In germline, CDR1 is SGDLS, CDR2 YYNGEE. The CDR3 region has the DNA TGTGCCAGCAGCGTGCCCAGTACAGGGAACACTGAAGCTTTCTTT. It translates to CASSVPSTGNTEAFF.

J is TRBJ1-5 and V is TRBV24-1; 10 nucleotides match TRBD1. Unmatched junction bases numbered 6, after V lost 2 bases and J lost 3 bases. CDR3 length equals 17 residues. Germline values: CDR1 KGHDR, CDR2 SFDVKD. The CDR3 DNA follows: TGTGCCACCAGTGATTCGGGACAGGGGATTAACAATCAGCCCCAGCATTTT. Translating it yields CATSDSGQGINNQPQHF.

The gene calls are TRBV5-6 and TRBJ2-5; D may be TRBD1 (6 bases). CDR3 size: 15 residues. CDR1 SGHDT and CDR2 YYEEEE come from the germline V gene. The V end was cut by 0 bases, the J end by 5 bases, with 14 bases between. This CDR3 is CASSLDGRGSETQYF. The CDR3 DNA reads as TGTGCCAGCAGCTTGGACGGCAGGGGTTCGGAGACCCAGTACTTC.

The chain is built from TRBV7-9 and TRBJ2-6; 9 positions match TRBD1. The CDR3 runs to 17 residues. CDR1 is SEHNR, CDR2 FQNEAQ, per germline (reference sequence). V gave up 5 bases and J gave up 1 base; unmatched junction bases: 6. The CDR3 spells CASSRQGGQSGANVLTF. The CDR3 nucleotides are TGTGCCAGCAGCCGACAGGGGGGGCAATCTGGGGCCAACGTCCTGACTTTC.

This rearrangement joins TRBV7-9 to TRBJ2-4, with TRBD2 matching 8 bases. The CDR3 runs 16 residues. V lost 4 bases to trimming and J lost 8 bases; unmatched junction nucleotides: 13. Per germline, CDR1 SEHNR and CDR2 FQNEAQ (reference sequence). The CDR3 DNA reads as TGTGCCAGCAGCTCCTCGACTAGCGAGGGACCTGACATTCAGTACTTC. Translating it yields CASSSSTSEGPDIQYF. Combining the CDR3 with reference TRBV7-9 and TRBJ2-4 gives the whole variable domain DTGVSQNPRHKITKRGQNVTFRCDPISEHNRLYWYRQTLGQGPEFLTYFQNEAQLEKSRLLSDRFSAERPKGSFSTLEIQRTEQGDSAMYLCASSSSTSEGPDIQYFGAGTRLSVL.

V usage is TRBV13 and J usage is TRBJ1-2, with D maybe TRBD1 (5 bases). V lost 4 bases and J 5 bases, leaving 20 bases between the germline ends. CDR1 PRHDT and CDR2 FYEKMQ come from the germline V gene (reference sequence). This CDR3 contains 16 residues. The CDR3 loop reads CASSYRSGGVKYGYTF. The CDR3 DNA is TGTGCCAGCAGCTACCGCTCGGGAGGGGTTAAATATGGCTACACCTTC.

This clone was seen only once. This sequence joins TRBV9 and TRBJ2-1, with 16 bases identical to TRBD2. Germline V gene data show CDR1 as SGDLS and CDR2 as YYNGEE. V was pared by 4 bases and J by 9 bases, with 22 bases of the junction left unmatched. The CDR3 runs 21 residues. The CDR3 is CASSPQRGQGTSGRAFGEQFF. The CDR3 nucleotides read TGTGCCAGCAGCCCACAGAGGGGACAGGGGACTAGCGGGAGGGCCTTTGGTGAGCAGTTCTTC.

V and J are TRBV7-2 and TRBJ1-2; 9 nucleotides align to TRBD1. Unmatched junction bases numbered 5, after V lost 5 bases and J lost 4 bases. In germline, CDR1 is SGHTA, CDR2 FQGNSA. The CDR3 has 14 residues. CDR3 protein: CASSTDRGFYGYTF. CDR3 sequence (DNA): TGTGCCAGCAGCACCGACAGGGGGTTCTATGGCTACACCTTC.

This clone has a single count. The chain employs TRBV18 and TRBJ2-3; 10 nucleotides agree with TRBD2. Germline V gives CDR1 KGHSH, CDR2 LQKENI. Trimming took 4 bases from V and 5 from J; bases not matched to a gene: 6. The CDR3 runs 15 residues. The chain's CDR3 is CASSQSGGAIDTQYF. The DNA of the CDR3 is TGTGCCAGCTCACAGAGCGGGGGGGCCATAGATACGCAGTATTTT.

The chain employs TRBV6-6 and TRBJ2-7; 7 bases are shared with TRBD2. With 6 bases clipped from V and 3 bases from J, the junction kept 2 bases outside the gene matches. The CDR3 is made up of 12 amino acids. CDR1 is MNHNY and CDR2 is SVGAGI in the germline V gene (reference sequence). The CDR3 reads CASSWTSYEQYF. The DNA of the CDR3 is TGTGCCAGCAGCTGGACTAGCTACGAGCAGTACTTC.

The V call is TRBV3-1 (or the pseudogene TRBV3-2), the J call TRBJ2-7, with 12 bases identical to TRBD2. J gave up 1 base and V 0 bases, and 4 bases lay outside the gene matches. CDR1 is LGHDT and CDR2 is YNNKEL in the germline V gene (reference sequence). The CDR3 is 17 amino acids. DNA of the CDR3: TGTGCCAGCAGCCAAGATGCCCTAGCGGGAGGGTCCTACGAGCAGTACTTC. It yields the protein CASSQDALAGGSYEQYF.

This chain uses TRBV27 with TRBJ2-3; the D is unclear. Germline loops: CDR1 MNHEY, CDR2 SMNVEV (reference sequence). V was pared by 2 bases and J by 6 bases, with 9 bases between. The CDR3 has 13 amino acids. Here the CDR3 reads CASSLGWRDTQYF. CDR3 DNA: TGTGCCAGCAGTTTAGGTTGGCGGGATACGCAGTATTTT.

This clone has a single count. This CDR3 is CASRADSANTEAFF. The CDR3 DNA is TGTGCCAGCAGGGCGGACAGCGCAAACACTGAAGCTTTCTTT. V usage is TRBV2 and J usage is TRBJ1-1; maybe TRBD1 (6 bases). V was trimmed by 6 bases and J by 2 bases, leaving 13 bases between them. Germline assignment: CDR1 SNHLY and CDR2 FYNNEI. The CDR3 is made up of 14 amino acids. Using reference TRBV2 and TRBJ1-1 for the parts outside the CDR3, the full variable domain is EPEVTQTPSHQVTQMGQEVILRCVPISNHLYFYWYRQILGQKVEFLVSFYNNEISEKSEIFDDQFSVERPDGSNFTLKIRSTKLEDSAMYFCASRADSANTEAFFGQGTRLTVV.

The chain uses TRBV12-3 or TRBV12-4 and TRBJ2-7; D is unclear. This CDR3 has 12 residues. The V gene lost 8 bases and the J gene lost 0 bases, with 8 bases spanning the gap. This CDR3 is CASGRLSYEQYF. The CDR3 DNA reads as TGTGCCAGCGGCCGACTCTCCTACGAGCAGTACTTC.

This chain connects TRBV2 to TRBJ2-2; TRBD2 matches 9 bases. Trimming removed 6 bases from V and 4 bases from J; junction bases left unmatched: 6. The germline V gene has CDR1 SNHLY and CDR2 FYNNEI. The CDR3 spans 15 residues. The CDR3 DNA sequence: TGTGCCAGCAGATCCGCTAGCGGGGCCACCGGGGAGCTGTTTTTT. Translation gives CASRSASGATGELFF.

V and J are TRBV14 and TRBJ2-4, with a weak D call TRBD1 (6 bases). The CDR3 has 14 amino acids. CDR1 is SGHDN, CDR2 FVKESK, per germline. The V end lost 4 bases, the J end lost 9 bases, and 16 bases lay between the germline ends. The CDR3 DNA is TGTGCCAGCAGCCTCAGGGGCGCAGTAGGCATTCAGTACTTC. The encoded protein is CASSLRGAVGIQYF.

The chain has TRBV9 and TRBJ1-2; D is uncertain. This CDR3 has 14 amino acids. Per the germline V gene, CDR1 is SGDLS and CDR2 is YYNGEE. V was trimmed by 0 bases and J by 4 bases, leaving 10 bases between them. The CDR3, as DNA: TGTGCCAGCAGCGTAGGGACGGGGTTCTATGGCTACACCTTC. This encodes CASSVGTGFYGYTF.

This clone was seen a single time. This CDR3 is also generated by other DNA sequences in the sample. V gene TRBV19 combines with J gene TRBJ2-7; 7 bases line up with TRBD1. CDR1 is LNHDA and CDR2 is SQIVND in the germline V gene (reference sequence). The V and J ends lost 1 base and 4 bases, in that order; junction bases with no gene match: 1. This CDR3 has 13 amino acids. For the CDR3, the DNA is TGTGCCAGTAGTATAGGACAGGGATACGAGCAGTACTTC. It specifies CASSIGQGYEQYF.

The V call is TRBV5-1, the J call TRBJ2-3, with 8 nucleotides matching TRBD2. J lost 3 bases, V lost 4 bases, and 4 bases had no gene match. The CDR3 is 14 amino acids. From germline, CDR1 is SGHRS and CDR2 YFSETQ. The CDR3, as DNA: TGCGCCAGCAGCCGGAGCGGGGGTACAGATACGCAGTATTTT. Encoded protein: CASSRSGGTDTQYF. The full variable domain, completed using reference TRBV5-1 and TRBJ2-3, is KAGVTQTPRYLIKTRGQQVTLSCSPISGHRSVSWYQQTPGQGLQFLFEYFSETQRNKGNFPGRFSGRQFSNSRSEMNVSTLELGDSALYLCASSRSGGTDTQYFGPGTRLTVL.

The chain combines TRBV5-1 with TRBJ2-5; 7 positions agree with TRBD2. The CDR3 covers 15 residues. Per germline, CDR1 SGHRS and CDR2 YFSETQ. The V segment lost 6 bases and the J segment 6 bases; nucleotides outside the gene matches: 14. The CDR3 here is CASNLAERGQQTQYF. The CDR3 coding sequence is TGCGCCAGCAACCTAGCGGAAAGGGGTCAACAGACCCAGTACTTC.

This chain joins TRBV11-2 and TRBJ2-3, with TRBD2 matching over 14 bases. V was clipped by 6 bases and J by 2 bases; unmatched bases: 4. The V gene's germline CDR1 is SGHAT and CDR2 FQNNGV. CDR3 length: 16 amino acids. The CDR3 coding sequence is TGTGCCAGCAGGTCGGGACTAGCGGGGGTCACAGATACGCAGTATTTT. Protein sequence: CASRSGLAGVTDTQYF.

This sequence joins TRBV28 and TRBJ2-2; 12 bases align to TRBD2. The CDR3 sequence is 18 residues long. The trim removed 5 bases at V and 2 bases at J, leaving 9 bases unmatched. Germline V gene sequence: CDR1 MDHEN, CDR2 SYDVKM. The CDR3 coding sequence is TGTGCCAGCAGTGGTCTAGCGGGAGGGCCATATAACACCGGGGAGCTGTTTTTT. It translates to CASSGLAGGPYNTGELFF.

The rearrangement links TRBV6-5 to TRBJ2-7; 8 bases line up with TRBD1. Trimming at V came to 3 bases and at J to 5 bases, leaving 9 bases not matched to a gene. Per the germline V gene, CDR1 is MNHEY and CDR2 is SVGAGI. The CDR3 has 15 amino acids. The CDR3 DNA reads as TGTGCCAGCAGTTATGGCAGGGGGCCCCTCCACGAGCAGTACTTC. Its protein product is CASSYGRGPLHEQYF.

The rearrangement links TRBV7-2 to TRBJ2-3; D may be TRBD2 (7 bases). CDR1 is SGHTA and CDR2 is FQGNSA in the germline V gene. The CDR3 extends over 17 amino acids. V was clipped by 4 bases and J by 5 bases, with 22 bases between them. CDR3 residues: CASSSRGGGRSIDTQYF. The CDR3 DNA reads TGTGCCAGCAGCTCTCGGGGCGGGGGCAGGTCAATAGATACGCAGTATTTT. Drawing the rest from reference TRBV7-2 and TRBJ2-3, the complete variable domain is GAGVSQSPSNKVTEKGKDVELRCDPISGHTALYWYRQSLGQGLEFLIYFQGNSAPDKSGLPSDRFSAERTGGSVSTLTIQRTQQEDSAVYLCASSSRGGGRSIDTQYFGPGTRLTVL.

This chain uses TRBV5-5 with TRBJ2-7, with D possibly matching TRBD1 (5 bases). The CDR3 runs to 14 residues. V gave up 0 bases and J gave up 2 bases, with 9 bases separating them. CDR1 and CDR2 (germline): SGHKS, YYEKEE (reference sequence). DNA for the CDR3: TGTGCCAGCAGCTTGGGCGAAGGGGCCTACGAGCAGTACTTC. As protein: CASSLGEGAYEQYF. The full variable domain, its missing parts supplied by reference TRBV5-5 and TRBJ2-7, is DAGVTQSPTHLIKTRGQQVTLRCSPISGHKSVSWYQQVLGQGPQFIFQYYEKEERGRGNFPDRFSARQFPNYSSELNVNALLLGDSALYLCASSLGEGAYEQYFGPGTRLTVT.

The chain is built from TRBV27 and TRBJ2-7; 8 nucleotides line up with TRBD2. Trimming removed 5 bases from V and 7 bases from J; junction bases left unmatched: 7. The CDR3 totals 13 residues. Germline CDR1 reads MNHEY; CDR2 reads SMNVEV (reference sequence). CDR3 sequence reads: CASSRTSLREQYF. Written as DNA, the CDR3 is TGTGCCAGCAGTCGGACTAGCCTGAGGGAGCAGTACTTC.

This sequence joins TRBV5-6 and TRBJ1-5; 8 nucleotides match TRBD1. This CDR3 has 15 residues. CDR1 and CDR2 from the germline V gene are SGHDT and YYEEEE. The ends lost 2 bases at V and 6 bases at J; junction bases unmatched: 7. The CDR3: CASSFKAGGGQPQHF. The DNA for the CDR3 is TGTGCCAGCAGCTTCAAGGCAGGGGGCGGTCAGCCCCAGCATTTT.

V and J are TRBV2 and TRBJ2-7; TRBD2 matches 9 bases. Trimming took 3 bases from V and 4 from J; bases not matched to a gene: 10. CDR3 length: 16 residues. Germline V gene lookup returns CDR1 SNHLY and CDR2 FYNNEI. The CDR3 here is CASSEASGVSFYEQYF. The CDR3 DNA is TGTGCCAGCAGTGAGGCTAGCGGGGTTTCCTTTTACGAGCAGTACTTC. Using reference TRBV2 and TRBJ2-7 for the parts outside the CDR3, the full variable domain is EPEVTQTPSHQVTQMGQEVILRCVPISNHLYFYWYRQILGQKVEFLVSFYNNEISEKSEIFDDQFSVERPDGSNFTLKIRSTKLEDSAMYFCASSEASGVSFYEQYFGPGTRLTVT.

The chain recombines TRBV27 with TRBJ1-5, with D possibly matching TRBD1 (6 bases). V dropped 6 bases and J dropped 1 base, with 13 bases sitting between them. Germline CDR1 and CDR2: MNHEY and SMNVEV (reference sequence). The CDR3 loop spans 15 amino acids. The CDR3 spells CASRTGQGSNQPQHF. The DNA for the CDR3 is TGTGCCAGCAGAACAGGGCAGGGGAGCAATCAGCCCCAGCATTTT.